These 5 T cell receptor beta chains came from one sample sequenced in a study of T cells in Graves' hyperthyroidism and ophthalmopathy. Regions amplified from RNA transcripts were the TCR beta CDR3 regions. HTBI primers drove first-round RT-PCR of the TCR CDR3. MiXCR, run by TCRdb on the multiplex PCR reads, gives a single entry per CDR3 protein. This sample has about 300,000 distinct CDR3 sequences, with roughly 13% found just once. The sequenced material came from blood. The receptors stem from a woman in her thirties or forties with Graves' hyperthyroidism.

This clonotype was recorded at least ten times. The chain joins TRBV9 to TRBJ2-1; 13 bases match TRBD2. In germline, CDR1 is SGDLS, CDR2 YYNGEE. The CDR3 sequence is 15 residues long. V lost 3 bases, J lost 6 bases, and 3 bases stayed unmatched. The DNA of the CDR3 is TGTGCCAGCAGCGCTCGACTAGCGGGAGGCAATGAGCAGTTCTTC. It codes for CASSARLAGGNEQFF.

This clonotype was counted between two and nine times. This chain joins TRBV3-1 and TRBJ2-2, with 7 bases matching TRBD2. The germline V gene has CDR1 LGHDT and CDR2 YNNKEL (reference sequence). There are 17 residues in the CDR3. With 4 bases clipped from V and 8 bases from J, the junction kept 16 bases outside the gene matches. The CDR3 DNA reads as TGTGCCAGCAGCCCGGGACTAACAATCCTAAAGGCTGGGGAGCTGTTTTTT. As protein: CASSPGLTILKAGELFF. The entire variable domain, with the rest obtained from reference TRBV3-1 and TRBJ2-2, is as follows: DTAVSQTPKYLVTQMGNDKSIKCEQNLGHDTMYWYKQDSKKFLKIMFSYNNKELIINETVPNRFSPKSPDKAHLNLHINSLELGDSAVYFCASSPGLTILKAGELFFGEGSRLTVL.

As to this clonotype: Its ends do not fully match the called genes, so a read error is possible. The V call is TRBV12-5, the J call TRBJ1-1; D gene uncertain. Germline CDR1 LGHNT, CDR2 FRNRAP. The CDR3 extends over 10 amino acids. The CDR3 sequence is CARRETEVFF. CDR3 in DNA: TGTGCTAGAAGGGAGACTGAAGTTTTCTTT.

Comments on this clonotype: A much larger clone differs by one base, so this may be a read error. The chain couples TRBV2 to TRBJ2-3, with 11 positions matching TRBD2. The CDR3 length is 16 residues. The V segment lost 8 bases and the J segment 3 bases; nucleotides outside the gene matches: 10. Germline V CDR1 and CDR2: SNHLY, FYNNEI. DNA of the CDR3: TGTGCCAGCGGTTTCACGGGACTAGCGGCTACAGATACGCAGTATTTT. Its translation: CASGFTGLAATDTQYF.

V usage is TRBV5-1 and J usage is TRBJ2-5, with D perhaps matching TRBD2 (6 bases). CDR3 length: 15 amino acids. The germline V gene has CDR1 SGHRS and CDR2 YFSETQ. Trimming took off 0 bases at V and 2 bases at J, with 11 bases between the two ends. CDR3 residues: CASSLGAGSQETQYF. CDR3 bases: TGCGCCAGCAGCTTGGGGGCGGGATCGCAAGAGACCCAGTACTTC.